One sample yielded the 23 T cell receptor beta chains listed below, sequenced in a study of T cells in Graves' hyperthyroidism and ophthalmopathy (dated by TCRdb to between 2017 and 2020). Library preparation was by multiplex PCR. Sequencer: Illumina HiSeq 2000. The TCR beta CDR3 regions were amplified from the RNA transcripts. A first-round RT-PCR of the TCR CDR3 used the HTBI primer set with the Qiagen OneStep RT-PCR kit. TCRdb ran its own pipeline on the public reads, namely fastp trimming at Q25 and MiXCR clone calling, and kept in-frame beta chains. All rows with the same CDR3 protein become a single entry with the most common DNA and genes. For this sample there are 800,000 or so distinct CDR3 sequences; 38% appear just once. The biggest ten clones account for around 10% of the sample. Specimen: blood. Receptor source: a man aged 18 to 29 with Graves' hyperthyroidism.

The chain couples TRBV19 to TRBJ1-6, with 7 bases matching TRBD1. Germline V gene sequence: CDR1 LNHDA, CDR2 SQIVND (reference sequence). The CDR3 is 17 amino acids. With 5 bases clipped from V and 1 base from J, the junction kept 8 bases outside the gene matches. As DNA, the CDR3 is TGTGCCAGTAGTCCAGGGGGGAGGAGGTCCTATAATTCACCCCTCCACTTT. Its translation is CASSPGGRRSYNSPLHF.

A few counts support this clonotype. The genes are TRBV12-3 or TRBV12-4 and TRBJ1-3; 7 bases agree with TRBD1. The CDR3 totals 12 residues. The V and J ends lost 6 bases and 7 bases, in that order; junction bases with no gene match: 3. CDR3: CASRLQGNTIYF. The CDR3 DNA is TGTGCCAGCAGGCTACAGGGGAACACCATATATTTT.

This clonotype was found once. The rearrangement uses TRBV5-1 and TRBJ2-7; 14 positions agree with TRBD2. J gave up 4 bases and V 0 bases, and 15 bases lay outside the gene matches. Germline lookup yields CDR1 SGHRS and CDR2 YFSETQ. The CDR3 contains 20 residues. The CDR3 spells CASSLGPRTSGRKSMYEQYF. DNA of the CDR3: TGCGCCAGCAGCTTGGGTCCGAGGACTAGCGGGAGGAAAAGTATGTACGAGCAGTACTTC. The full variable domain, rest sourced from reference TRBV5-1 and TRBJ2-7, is KAGVTQTPRYLIKTRGQQVTLSCSPISGHRSVSWYQQTPGQGLQFLFEYFSETQRNKGNFPGRFSGRQFSNSRSEMNVSTLELGDSALYLCASSLGPRTSGRKSMYEQYFGPGTRLTVT.

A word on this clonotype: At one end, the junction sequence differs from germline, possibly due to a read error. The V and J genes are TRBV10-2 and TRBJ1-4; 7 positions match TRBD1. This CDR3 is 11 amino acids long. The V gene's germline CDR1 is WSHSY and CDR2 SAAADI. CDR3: CASSEGVTGNF. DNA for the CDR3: TGCGCCAGCAGTGAGGGAGTGACAGGGAATTTT.

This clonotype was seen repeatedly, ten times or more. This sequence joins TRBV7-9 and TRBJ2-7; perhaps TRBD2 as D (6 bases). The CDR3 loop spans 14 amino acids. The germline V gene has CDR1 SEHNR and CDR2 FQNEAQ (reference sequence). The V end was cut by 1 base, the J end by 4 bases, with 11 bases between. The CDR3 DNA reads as TGTGCCAGCAGCTTAGTGGGGGGACGATACGAGCAGTACTTC. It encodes CASSLVGGRYEQYF.

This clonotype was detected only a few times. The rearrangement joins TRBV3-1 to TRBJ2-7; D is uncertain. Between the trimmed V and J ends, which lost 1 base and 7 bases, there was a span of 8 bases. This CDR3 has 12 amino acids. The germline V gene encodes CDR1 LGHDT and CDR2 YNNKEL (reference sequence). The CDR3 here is CASSQARREQYF. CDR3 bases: TGTGCCAGCAGCCAAGCCAGAAGGGAGCAGTACTTC.

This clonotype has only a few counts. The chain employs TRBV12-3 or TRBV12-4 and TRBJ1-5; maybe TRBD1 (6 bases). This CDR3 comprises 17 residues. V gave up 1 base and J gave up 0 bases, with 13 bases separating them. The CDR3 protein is CASSLGPGDPSNQPQHF. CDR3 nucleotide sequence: TGTGCCAGCAGTTTAGGGCCAGGGGACCCTAGCAATCAGCCCCAGCATTTT.

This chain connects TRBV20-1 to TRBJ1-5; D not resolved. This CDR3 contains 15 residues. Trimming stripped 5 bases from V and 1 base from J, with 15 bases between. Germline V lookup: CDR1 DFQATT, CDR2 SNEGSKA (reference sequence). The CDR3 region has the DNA TGCAGTGCTCGGGTTGGGGTATTCAGCAATCAGCCCCAGCATTTT. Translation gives CSARVGVFSNQPQHF.

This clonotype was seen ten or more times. The CDR3 coding sequence is TGTGCCAGCAGCTCGGGCGGGGGGAGAGAGACCCAGTACTTC. This sequence encodes CASSSGGGRETQYF. The chain carries TRBV7-2 and TRBJ2-5; 8 bases are a match to TRBD2. There are 14 residues in the CDR3. Germline values: CDR1 SGHTA, CDR2 FQGNSA. Trimming at V came to 4 bases and at J to 4 bases, leaving 5 bases not matched to a gene.

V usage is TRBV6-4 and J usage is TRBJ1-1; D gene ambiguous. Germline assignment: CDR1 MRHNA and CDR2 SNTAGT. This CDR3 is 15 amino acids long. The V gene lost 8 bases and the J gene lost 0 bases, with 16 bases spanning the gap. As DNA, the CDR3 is TGTGCCAGCCTAGTTCGGTCGGGCATGAACACTGAAGCTTTCTTT. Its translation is CASLVRSGMNTEAFF.

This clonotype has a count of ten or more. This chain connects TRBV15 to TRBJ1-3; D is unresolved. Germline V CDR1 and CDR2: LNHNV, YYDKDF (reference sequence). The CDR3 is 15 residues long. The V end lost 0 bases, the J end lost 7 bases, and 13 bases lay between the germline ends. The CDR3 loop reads CATSREAVTENTIYF. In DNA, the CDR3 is TGTGCCACCAGCAGAGAAGCGGTAACTGAGAACACCATATATTTT. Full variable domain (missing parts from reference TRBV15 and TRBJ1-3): DAMVIQNPRYQVTQFGKPVTLSCSQTLNHNVMYWYQQKSSQAPKLLFHYYDKDFNNEADTPDNFQSRRPNTSFCFLDIRSPGLGDTAMYLCATSREAVTENTIYFGEGSWLTVV.

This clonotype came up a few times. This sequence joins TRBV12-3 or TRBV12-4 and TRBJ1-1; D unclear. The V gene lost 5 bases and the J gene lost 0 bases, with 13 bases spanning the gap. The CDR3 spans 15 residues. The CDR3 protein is CASSRAPFLNTEAFF. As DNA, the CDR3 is TGTGCCAGCAGTAGGGCTCCGTTCCTGAACACTGAAGCTTTCTTT.

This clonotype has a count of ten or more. CDR3 sequence reads: CASVGYSGNTIYF. DNA of the CDR3: TGTGCCAGCGTCGGATACTCTGGAAACACCATATATTTT. The chain recombines TRBV25-1 with TRBJ1-3, with D hard to call. CDR1 is MGHDK and CDR2 is SYGVNS in the germline V gene. V dropped 8 bases and J dropped 0 bases, with 8 bases sitting between them. CDR3 size: 13 residues.

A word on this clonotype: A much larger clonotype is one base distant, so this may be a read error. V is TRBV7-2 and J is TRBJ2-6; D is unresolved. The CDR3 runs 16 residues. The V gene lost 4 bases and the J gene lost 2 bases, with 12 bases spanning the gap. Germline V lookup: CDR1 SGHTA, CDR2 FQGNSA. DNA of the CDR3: TGTGCCAGCAGCTCAGCAAGAAGGCCTGGGGCCAACGTCCTGACTTTC. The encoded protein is CASSSARRPGANVLTF.

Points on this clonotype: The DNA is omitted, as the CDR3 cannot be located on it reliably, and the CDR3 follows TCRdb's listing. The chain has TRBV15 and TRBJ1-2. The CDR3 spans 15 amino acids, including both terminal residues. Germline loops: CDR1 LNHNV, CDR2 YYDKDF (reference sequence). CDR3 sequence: CATSREYGVGYGCTF.

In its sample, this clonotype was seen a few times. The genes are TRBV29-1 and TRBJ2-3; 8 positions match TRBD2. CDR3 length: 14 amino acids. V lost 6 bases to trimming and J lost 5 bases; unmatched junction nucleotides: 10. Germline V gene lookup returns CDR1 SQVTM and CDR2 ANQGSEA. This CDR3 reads CSVGQAGEGDTQYF. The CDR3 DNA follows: TGCAGCGTAGGTCAAGCGGGAGAGGGAGATACGCAGTATTTT.

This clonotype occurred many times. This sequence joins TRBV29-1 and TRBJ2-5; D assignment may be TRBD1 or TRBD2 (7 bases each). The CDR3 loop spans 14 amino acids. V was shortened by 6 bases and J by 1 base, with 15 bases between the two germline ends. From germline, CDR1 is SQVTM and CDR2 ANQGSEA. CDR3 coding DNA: TGCAGCGTGGGGGGGACAGAGCTCCAAGAGACCCAGTACTTC. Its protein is CSVGGTELQETQYF.

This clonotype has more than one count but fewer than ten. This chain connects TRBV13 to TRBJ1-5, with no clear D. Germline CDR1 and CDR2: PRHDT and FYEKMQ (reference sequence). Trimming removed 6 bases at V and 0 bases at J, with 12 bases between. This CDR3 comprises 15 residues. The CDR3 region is CASRKYRASNQPQHF. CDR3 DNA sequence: TGTGCCAGCAGGAAATACAGAGCTAGCAATCAGCCCCAGCATTTT.

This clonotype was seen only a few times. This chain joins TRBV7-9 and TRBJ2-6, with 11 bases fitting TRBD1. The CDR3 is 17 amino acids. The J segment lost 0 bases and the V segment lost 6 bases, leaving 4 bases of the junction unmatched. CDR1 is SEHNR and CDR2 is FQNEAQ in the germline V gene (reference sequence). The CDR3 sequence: CASRDRGLLSGANVLTF. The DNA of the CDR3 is TGTGCCAGCAGGGACAGGGGGCTACTCTCTGGGGCCAACGTCCTGACTTTC.

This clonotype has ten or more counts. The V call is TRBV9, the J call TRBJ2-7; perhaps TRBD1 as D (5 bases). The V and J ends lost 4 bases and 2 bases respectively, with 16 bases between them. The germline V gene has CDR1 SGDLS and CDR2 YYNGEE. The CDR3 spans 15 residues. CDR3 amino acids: CASSLPRDSTYEQYF. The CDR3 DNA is TGTGCCAGCAGCCTCCCCCGCGACAGTACCTACGAGCAGTACTTC.

CDR3 amino acids: CASIPIPGSGNTIYF. The CDR3 nucleotides read TGTGCCAGCATCCCCATCCCAGGCTCTGGAAACACCATATATTTT. The chain is built from TRBV12-3 or TRBV12-4 and TRBJ1-3; D not resolved. This CDR3 contains 15 residues. V dropped 7 bases and J dropped 0 bases, with 13 bases sitting between them.

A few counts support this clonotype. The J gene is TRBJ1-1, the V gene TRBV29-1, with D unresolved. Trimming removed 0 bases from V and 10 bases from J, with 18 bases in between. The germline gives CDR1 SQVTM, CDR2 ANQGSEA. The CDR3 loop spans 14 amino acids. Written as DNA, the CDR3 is TGCAGCGTTGAAGATCCGGGTCTTTTACGAGGAGCTTTCTTT. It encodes CSVEDPGLLRGAFF.

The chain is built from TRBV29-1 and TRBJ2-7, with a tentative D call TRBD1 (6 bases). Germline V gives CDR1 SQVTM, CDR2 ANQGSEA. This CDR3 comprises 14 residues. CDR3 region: CGAARTASSYEQYF. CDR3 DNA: TGCGGCGCCGCCCGGACAGCCAGCTCCTACGAGCAGTACTTC.